Each of the 21 T cell receptor beta chains below was sequenced from the same sample in a study of CD8+ T cells in alopecia areata. RNA, once extracted, was reverse transcribed into cDNA for use as the sequencing template. Libraries were prepared by immunoSEQ multiplex PCR; TCRdb keeps only in-frame clonotypes and omits some of them. The sample holds approximately 99,000 clones; under 60% are singletons and the top ten take 20% to 30%. The sequencing sample was made of NKG2D-low CD8+ T cells sorted from blood. All receptors derive from a human donor with alopecia areata.

V is TRBV27 and J is TRBJ2-5; TRBD2 might be the D (6 bases). Trimming stripped 5 bases from V and 7 bases from J, with 14 bases between. The CDR3 length is 13 residues. CDR1 MNHEY and CDR2 SMNVEV come from the germline V gene (reference sequence). This CDR3 is CASSGDSPLTQYF. The CDR3 DNA reads as TGTGCCAGCAGTGGGGACTCGCCCCTGACCCAGTACTTC.

The genes are TRBV28 and TRBJ1-2; D is perhaps TRBD1 (5 bases). The CDR3 is 12 residues long. The V gene's germline CDR1 is MDHEN and CDR2 SYDVKM. V lost 8 bases and J 7 bases, leaving 14 bases between the germline ends. The CDR3: CASRSGNGGYTF. In DNA form, the CDR3 reads TGTGCCAGCCGATCAGGGAATGGTGGCTACACCTTC.

The V and J genes are TRBV27 and TRBJ2-7; D unclear. CDR3 length: 13 amino acids. Trimming took off 7 bases at V and 5 bases at J, with 15 bases between the two ends. In germline, CDR1 is MNHEY, CDR2 SMNVEV (reference sequence). The CDR3 sequence is CASNSPQGDEQYF. The CDR3, as DNA: TGTGCCAGCAATTCTCCCCAAGGTGACGAGCAGTACTTC.

The V gene is TRBV27, the J gene TRBJ2-7; a possible D gene is TRBD2 (5 bases). The CDR3 runs 14 residues. CDR1 is MNHEY and CDR2 is SMNVEV in the germline V gene (reference sequence). Trimming pared 6 bases from V and 5 bases from J, leaving 17 bases between. The CDR3 DNA reads TGTGCCAGCAGGGAACCGGGGAGTCTGAACGAGCAGTACTTC. This translates into CASREPGSLNEQYF.

The genes are TRBV27 and TRBJ1-5; 7 bases agree with TRBD1. V shed 4 bases, J shed 0 bases, and the junction held 3 bases outside the gene matches. CDR3 length: 15 residues. Germline loops: CDR1 MNHEY, CDR2 SMNVEV (reference sequence). CDR3: CASSSRDSSNQPQHF. CDR3 nucleotide sequence: TGTGCCAGCAGTTCCCGGGACAGTAGCAATCAGCCCCAGCATTTT.

The chain uses TRBV7-9 and TRBJ2-7, with D maybe TRBD2 (5 bases). This CDR3 has 12 amino acids. Deletions cut 4 bases from V and 3 bases from J, with 7 bases between. Per the germline V gene, CDR1 is SEHNR and CDR2 is FQNEAQ (reference sequence). CDR3 region: CASSYRDYEQYF. In nucleotides, the CDR3 is TGTGCCAGCAGCTACCGGGACTACGAGCAGTACTTC. Looking up the rest from reference TRBV7-9 and TRBJ2-7 gives the full variable domain: DTGVSQNPRHKITKRGQNVTFRCDPISEHNRLYWYRQTLGQGPEFLTYFQNEAQLEKSRLLSDRFSAERPKGSFSTLEIQRTEQGDSAMYLCASSYRDYEQYFGPGTRLTVT.

This chain connects TRBV27 to TRBJ2-3, with 13 bases fitting TRBD2. The CDR3 sequence is 16 residues long. CDR1 and CDR2 (germline): MNHEY, SMNVEV (reference sequence). V gave up 5 bases and J gave up 4 bases; unmatched junction bases: 6. CDR3 sequence: CASSPGLAGVADTQYF. The CDR3 bases are TGTGCCAGCAGTCCCGGACTAGCGGGAGTCGCAGATACGCAGTATTTT.

The J gene is TRBJ1-2, the V gene TRBV13, with 12 bases aligning to TRBD1. Trimming took 5 bases from V and 5 from J; bases not matched to a gene: 6. CDR1 is PRHDT, CDR2 FYEKMQ, per germline (reference sequence). The CDR3 extends over 15 amino acids. For the CDR3, the DNA is TGTGCCAGCAGCCCGGGACAGGGGGCACCATATGGCTACACCTTC. It is translated as CASSPGQGAPYGYTF.

This chain uses TRBV4-1 with TRBJ2-7; D is possibly TRBD1 or TRBD2 (5 bases each). The germline CDR1 and CDR2 sequences are MGHRA and YSYEKL. There are 13 residues in the CDR3. V was trimmed by 9 bases and J by 6 bases, leaving 18 bases between them. CDR3 DNA sequence: TGCGCCAGTTCGGAGAGGGGATCGCGCGAGCAGTACTTC. Encoded protein: CASSERGSREQYF.

This clone has only a few counts. V and J are TRBV28 and TRBJ2-1, with TRBD2 matching 8 bases. CDR3 length equals 16 residues. The junction had 7 bases not matched to a gene; V was cut back by 6 bases and J by 0 bases. Per the germline V gene, CDR1 is MDHEN and CDR2 is SYDVKM. CDR3 sequence (DNA): TGTGCCAGCAGGCCAAGGAGCGGGAGCTCCTACAATGAGCAGTTCTTC. Translating it yields CASRPRSGSSYNEQFF.

This clone was counted at least ten times. The chain couples TRBV5-8 to TRBJ2-5; 9 nucleotides line up with TRBD2. Looked up from germline, CDR1 is SGHTS and CDR2 is YDEGEE. The V and J ends lost 0 bases and 0 bases, in that order; junction bases with no gene match: 9. The CDR3 spans 18 residues. The CDR3 here is CASSLAQGLARYQETQYF. DNA for the CDR3: TGTGCCAGCAGCTTGGCCCAAGGACTAGCGAGATACCAAGAGACCCAGTACTTC.

J is TRBJ1-1 and V is TRBV4-1; no firm D call. The V gene's germline CDR1 is MGHRA and CDR2 YSYEKL. The CDR3 runs to 13 residues. The ends were cut back, 0 bases at V and 11 bases at J, with 13 bases in the middle. The CDR3 spells CASSQESGSLAFF. The CDR3 coding sequence is TGCGCCAGCAGCCAAGAATCTGGGTCGCTCGCTTTCTTT.

V gene TRBV28 combines with J gene TRBJ1-6; 7 bases map to TRBD1. This CDR3 spans 14 amino acids. V shed 3 bases, J shed 7 bases, and the junction held 3 bases outside the gene matches. The germline gives CDR1 MDHEN, CDR2 SYDVKM. For the CDR3, the DNA is TGTGCCAGCAGTTTCACAGGGGTCAATTCACCCCTCCACTTT. Its protein product is CASSFTGVNSPLHF. Full variable domain (missing parts from reference TRBV28 and TRBJ1-6): DVKVTQSSRYLVKRTGEKVFLECVQDMDHENMFWYRQDPGLGLRLIYFSYDVKMKEKGDIPEGYSVSREKKERFSLILESASTNQTSMYLCASSFTGVNSPLHFGNGTRLTVT.

There are a few counts of this clone. The rearrangement links TRBV7-9 to TRBJ2-7, with no clear D. The CDR3 has 11 residues. Germline CDR1 SEHNR, CDR2 FQNEAQ (reference sequence). Between the trimmed V and J ends, which lost 3 bases and 5 bases, there was a span of 5 bases. CDR3 amino acids: CASSFTHEQYF. CDR3 sequence (DNA): TGTGCCAGCAGCTTCACCCACGAGCAGTACTTC.

This clone was picked up one time. This chain joins TRBV2 and TRBJ2-7; D may correspond to TRBD1 or TRBD2 (5 bases each). The germline V and J ends were trimmed by 8 bases and 6 bases, with 17 bases remaining between them. The germline CDR1 and CDR2 sequences are SNHLY and FYNNEI. The CDR3 totals 13 residues. The chain's CDR3 is CASDSRDGREQYF. The CDR3 DNA reads as TGTGCCAGCGACTCCAGGGACGGGCGCGAGCAGTACTTC.

This clone was seen only a few times. The gene calls are TRBV6-5 and TRBJ1-1, with 7 positions matching TRBD1. The V and J ends lost 4 bases and 7 bases, in that order; junction bases with no gene match: 3. Germline V gives CDR1 MNHEY, CDR2 SVGAGI. The CDR3 spans 12 residues. The CDR3 DNA is TGTGCCAGCAGTTCGACAGGGATTGAAGCTTTCTTT. Its protein product is CASSSTGIEAFF.

The chain couples TRBV5-1 to TRBJ1-1; D gene uncertain. Trimming shortened V by 1 base and J by 1 base, and 11 bases separated the two germline ends. Germline CDR1 is SGHRS and CDR2 is YFSETQ. The CDR3 runs to 15 residues. CDR3 nucleotides: TGCGCCAGCAGCTTGTGGGCCTCCCCGAACACTGAAGCTTTCTTT. Amino acid sequence: CASSLWASPNTEAFF.

The chain has TRBV20-1 and TRBJ2-5; D not resolved. The length of the CDR3 is 11 residues. The ends were cut back, 0 bases at V and 7 bases at J, with 6 bases in the middle. CDR1 and CDR2 from the germline V gene are DFQATT and SNEGSKA (reference sequence). CDR3 sequence (DNA): TGCAGTGCTAGAGATTTAGGGACCCAGTACTTC. The encoded protein is CSARDLGTQYF.

This clone occurred a few times. The CDR3 coding sequence is TGTGCCAGCAGTTCTAGCGGGAGGTCCTACAATGAGCAGTTCTTC. Amino acid sequence: CASSSSGRSYNEQFF. The chain carries TRBV28 and TRBJ2-1, with 11 bases lining up with TRBD2. Germline V gene sequence: CDR1 MDHEN, CDR2 SYDVKM. Losses at the gene ends were 4 bases for V and 1 base for J; bases not matched to a gene: 0. The length of the CDR3 is 15 residues.

There are a few counts of this clone. This chain links TRBV14 with TRBJ2-5; no clear D gene. The CDR3 consists of 16 residues. V lost 3 bases and J lost 2, with 16 bases in between. Germline loops: CDR1 SGHDN, CDR2 FVKESK. The CDR3 region has the DNA TGTGCCAGCAGCCATTACGGCCTCTCGTCTCAAGAGACCCAGTACTTC. Translation gives CASSHYGLSSQETQYF.

The chain has TRBV7-9 and TRBJ2-5; tentative D call: TRBD2 (5 bases). The CDR3 has 14 residues. Deletions cut 4 bases from V and 7 bases from J, with 16 bases between. Germline V gives CDR1 SEHNR, CDR2 FQNEAQ (reference sequence). The CDR3 reads CASSYADPGRTQYF. The CDR3 DNA reads as TGTGCCAGCAGCTATGCAGATCCGGGAAGGACCCAGTACTTC. The variable domain in full, with the rest retrieved from reference TRBV7-9 and TRBJ2-5, is DTGVSQNPRHKITKRGQNVTFRCDPISEHNRLYWYRQTLGQGPEFLTYFQNEAQLEKSRLLSDRFSAERPKGSFSTLEIQRTEQGDSAMYLCASSYADPGRTQYFGPGTRLLVL.